This T cell receptor beta chain is drawn from a study of immune evolution from preneoplasia to lung adenocarcinoma. Study at large: HLA loss of heterozygosity: under 7.5% AIS, 15% MIA, about 32% ADC, none AAH.

The CDR3 totals 15 residues. V dropped 0 bases and J dropped 7 bases, with 14 bases sitting between them. In germline, CDR1 is SGHDT, CDR2 YYEEEE. Concerning this clone: Its antigen remains unknown.

Sequenced by immunoSEQ multiplex PCR; TCRdb stores in-frame clones only, minus some. Among some 37,000 clones listed, 74% were seen once. Findings and limits, study-wide: Clonality was highest in normal lung, lower in later-stage lesions apparently. Top clone frequencies peaked in normal lung, apparently declining through invasive adenocarcinoma.

Sample: FFPE invasive lung adenocarcinoma tissue. This sequence joins TRBV5-6 and TRBJ2-1; perhaps TRBD1 as D (6 bases). This receptor was taken from a person aged 55-75 years with lung adenocarcinoma. The CDR3 DNA sequence: TGTGCCAGCAGCTTGGCCGGGTGGGGGCTGAATGAGCAGTTCTTC. This gives the protein CASSLAGWGLNEQFF.